These T cell receptor beta chains were read from a single sample in a study of T cells after yellow fever vaccination. TCRdb called the 5' RACE reads again in MiXCR, with one record for every CDR3 protein. This table has under 550,000 distinct CDR3 sequences, about a fifth appearing once. The sample consisted of PBMCs, taken less than 25 days after the first yellow fever vaccination. The receptor source for this set is a man younger than 30 who received the YFV17D yellow fever vaccine. Each CDR3 is given with its conserved first and last residue. A D gene is named only where the DNA matches it firmly. Clone size, where shown, is once, few, many, or a class for clones that have expanded.

J	V	D	size	DNA	CDR3
TRBJ2-5	TRBV4-1	TRBD2	-	TGCGCCAGCAGCCCGTCCGGACTAGCGGACCAGCAAGAGACCCAGTACTTC	CASSPSGLADQQETQYF
TRBJ2-1	TRBV20-1	TRBD2	few	TGCAGTGCTGGAGGGACTAGCGGGATACACAATGAGCAGTTCTTC	CSAGGTSGIHNEQFF
TRBJ2-5	TRBV6-5	-	-	TGTGCCAGCAGTTACTCGAGAGCTAGTGGGGACGGGGAGACCCAGTACTTC	CASSYSRASGDGETQYF
TRBJ2-7	TRBV6-6	-	few	TGTGCCAGCAGAGGGGAGGTTTCCTACGAGCAGTACTTC	CASRGEVSYEQYF
TRBJ2-4	TRBV7-9	-	-	TGTGCCAGCAGCTTAGGGGCCAGCATTGCTAACATTCAGTACTTC	CASSLGASIANIQYF
TRBJ2-7	TRBV28	-	-	TGTGCCAGCAGTTCTGCAGTCAACTACGAGCAGTACTTC	CASSSAVNYEQYF
TRBJ2-3	TRBV3-1	-	-	TGTGCCAGCAGCCAGAACCCCCCAGATACGCAGTATTTT	CASSQNPPDTQYF
TRBJ1-1	TRBV20-1	-	-	TGCAGTGCTAGTGGGGGGGCTTGGGGCACTGAAGCTTTCTTT	CSASGGAWGTEAFF
TRBJ2-1	TRBV3-1	-	-	TGTGCCAGCAGCCAAGACGGCCACGTTACTGAGCAGTTCTTC	CASSQDGHVTEQFF
TRBJ2-5	TRBV9	-	many	TGTGCCAGCAGCGTAGATGGTACGGGCCGTCCAGAGACCCAGTACTTC	CASSVDGTGRPETQYF
TRBJ2-4	TRBV12-3/TRBV12-4	-	few	TGTGCCAGCAGTTCACAGGGTGACATTCAGTACTTC	CASSSQGDIQYF
TRBJ1-6	TRBV7-8	TRBD1	-	TGTGCCAGCAGCTCGGGGACAGGGGTTTTACCCCTCCACTTT	CASSSGTGVLPLHF
TRBJ1-4	TRBV29-1	TRBD1	-	TGCAGCGTTGACCCGACAGGGATTAATGAAAAACTGTTTTTT	CSVDPTGINEKLFF
TRBJ2-7	TRBV24-1	-	many	TGTGCCACCAGTGACTCCGGGACTCCGGGGGAGCAGTACTTC	CATSDSGTPGEQYF
TRBJ2-6	TRBV5-1	-	-	TGCGCCAGCAGCTCCTCAGGGCACTCTGGGGCCAACGTCCTGACTTTC	CASSSSGHSGANVLTF
TRBJ2-3	TRBV18	-	-	TGTGCCAGCTCACCCCCCCTTTGGGCAGATACGCAGTATTTT	CASSPPLWADTQYF
TRBJ2-7	TRBV12-3/TRBV12-4	-	few	TGTGCCAGCAGTTTACTACGGTACGAGCAGTACTTC	CASSLLRYEQYF
TRBJ1-1	TRBV5-1	-	-	TGCGCCAGCAGCTTGGCCTCTGCCCTGAACACTGAAGCTTTCTTT	CASSLASALNTEAFF
TRBJ2-7	TRBV7-9	TRBD1	few	TGTGCCAGCAGCTTGTTCGGGACAGGGGGCGAGCAGTACTTC	CASSLFGTGGEQYF
TRBJ2-3	TRBV7-2	-	-	TGTGCCAGCAGCTTAGCCATAGATACGCAGTATTTT	CASSLAIDTQYF